The 7 T cell receptor beta chains in this list originate from one sample, sequenced in a study of cytomegalovirus exposure and HLA in healthy donors. The PCR used 60 Vbeta and 13 Jbeta primers. The data were produced by immunoSEQ multiplex PCR, yet TCRdb's version contains in-frame clones alone and is incomplete. The sample shows more than 85,000 clones, approximately 71% of them seen only once. Sequencing was done on a sample of PBMCs. Every receptor here comes from a woman in her 70s in good health and CMV-seropositive.

V is TRBV10-3 and J is TRBJ1-6, with 9 bases lining up with TRBD1. CDR1 and CDR2 (germline): ENHRY, SYGVKD. CDR3 size: 16 residues. V was pared by 4 bases and J by 7 bases, with 8 bases of the junction left unmatched. CDR3 amino acids: CAISAGDRAGNSPLHF. In DNA, the CDR3 is TGTGCCATCAGTGCCGGGGACAGGGCGGGCAATTCACCCCTCCACTTT.

This sequence joins TRBV2 and TRBJ2-7; 9 bases are a match to TRBD1. The germline gives CDR1 SNHLY, CDR2 FYNNEI. The length of the CDR3 is 15 residues. With 4 bases clipped from V and 2 bases from J, the junction kept 6 bases outside the gene matches. This CDR3 is CASSGNRGPTYEQYF. The CDR3, as DNA: TGTGCCAGCAGTGGAAACAGGGGGCCCACCTACGAGCAGTACTTC.

The V call is TRBV10-1, the J call TRBJ2-3; 9 positions agree with TRBD2. Germline assignment: CDR1 WNHNN and CDR2 SYGVQD (reference sequence). This CDR3 contains 15 residues. V lost 3 bases and J lost 5; bases outside the gene matches: 6. CDR3 residues: CASSEGGGAKDTQYF. CDR3 DNA: TGCGCCAGCAGTGAAGGCGGGGGGGCCAAAGATACGCAGTATTTT.

This chain joins TRBV10-1 and TRBJ1-1, with D uncertain. V gave up 6 bases and J gave up 0 bases, with 5 bases separating them. CDR1 is WNHNN, CDR2 SYGVQD, per germline (reference sequence). This CDR3 has 12 residues. CDR3 DNA sequence: TGCGCCAGCAGGGGCCTGAACACTGAAGCTTTCTTT. This encodes CASRGLNTEAFF.

The genes are TRBV30 and TRBJ1-1, with D tentatively TRBD1 (5 bases). This CDR3 contains 13 residues. V lost 0 bases and J lost 3, with 8 bases in between. The germline V gene encodes CDR1 GTSNPN and CDR2 SVGIG (reference sequence). CDR3 in amino acids: CAWSVGGDTEAFF. CDR3 nucleotide sequence: TGTGCCTGGAGTGTCGGGGGGGACACTGAAGCTTTCTTT.

V gene TRBV4-1 combines with J gene TRBJ1-2; no clear D gene. Germline lookup yields CDR1 MGHRA and CDR2 YSYEKL. This CDR3 has 15 amino acids. Trimming cost V 4 bases and J 2 bases, with 14 bases left between them. CDR3 region: CASSLNSGVNYGYTF. The CDR3 DNA follows: TGCGCCAGCAGCCTTAACTCCGGGGTAAACTATGGCTACACCTTC.

The rearrangement uses TRBV5-1 and TRBJ2-1; 8 nucleotides line up with TRBD1. Germline V gene data show CDR1 as SGHRS and CDR2 as YFSETQ. V gave up 0 bases and J gave up 6 bases; unmatched junction bases: 2. The CDR3 loop spans 14 amino acids. As DNA, the CDR3 is TGCGCCAGCAGCTTGGACAGGGGGTTCAATGAGCAGTTCTTC. Translating gives CASSLDRGFNEQFF.